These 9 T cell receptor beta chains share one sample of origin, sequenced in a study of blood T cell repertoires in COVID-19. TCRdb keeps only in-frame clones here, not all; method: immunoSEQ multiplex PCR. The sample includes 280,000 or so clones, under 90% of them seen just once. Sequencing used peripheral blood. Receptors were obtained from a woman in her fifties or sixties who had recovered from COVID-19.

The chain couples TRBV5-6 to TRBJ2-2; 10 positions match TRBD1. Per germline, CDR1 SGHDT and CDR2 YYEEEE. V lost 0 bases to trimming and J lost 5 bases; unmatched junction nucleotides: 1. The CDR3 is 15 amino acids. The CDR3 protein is CASSLGQGATGELFF. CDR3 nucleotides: TGTGCCAGCAGCTTGGGACAGGGGGCGACCGGGGAGCTGTTTTTT.

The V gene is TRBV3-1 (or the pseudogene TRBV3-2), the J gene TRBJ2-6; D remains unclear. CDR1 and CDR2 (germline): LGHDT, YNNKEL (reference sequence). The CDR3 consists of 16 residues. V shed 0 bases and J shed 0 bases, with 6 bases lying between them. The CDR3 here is CASSQERSSGANVLTF. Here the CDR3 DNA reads TGTGCCAGCAGCCAAGAGCGGAGCTCTGGGGCCAACGTCCTGACTTTC.

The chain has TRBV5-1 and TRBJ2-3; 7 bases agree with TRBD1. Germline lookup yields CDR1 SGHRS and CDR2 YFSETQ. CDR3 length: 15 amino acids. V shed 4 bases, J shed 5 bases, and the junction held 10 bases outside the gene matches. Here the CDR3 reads CASSLGTVGLDTQYF. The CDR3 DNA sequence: TGCGCCAGCAGCCTCGGGACAGTGGGATTAGATACGCAGTATTTT.

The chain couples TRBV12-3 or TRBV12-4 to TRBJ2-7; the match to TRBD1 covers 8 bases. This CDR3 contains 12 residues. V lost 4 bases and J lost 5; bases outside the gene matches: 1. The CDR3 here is CASSYRGNEQYF. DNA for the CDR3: TGTGCCAGCAGTTACAGGGGGAACGAGCAGTACTTC.

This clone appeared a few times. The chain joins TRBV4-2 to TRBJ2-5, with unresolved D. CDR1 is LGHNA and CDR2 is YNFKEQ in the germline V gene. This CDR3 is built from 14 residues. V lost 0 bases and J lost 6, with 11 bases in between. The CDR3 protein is CASSQDEERKTQYF. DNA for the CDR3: TGTGCCAGCAGCCAAGATGAGGAGCGCAAGACCCAGTACTTC.

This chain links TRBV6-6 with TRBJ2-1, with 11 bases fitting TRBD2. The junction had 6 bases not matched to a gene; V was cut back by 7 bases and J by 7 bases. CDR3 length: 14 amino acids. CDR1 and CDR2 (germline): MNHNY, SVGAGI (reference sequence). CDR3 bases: TGTGCCAGCACCTTAGCGGGAGGGTTGAATGAGCAGTTCTTC. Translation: CASTLAGGLNEQFF.

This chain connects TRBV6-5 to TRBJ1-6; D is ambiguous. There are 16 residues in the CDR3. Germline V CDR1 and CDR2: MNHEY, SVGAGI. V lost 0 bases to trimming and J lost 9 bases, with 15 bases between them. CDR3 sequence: CASSYSGPRNFSPLHF. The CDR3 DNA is TGTGCCAGCAGTTACTCTGGCCCTCGCAATTTTTCACCCCTCCACTTT.

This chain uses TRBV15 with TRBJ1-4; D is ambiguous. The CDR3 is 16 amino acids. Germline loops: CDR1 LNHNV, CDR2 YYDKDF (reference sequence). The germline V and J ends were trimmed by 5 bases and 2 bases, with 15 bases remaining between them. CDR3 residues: CATSREVGVTNEKLFF. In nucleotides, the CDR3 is TGTGCCACCAGCCGGGAGGTGGGTGTGACTAATGAAAAACTGTTTTTT.

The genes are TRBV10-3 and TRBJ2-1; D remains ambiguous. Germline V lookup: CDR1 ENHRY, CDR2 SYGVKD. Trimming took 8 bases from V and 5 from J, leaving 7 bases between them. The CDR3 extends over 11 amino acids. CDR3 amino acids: CAIQMDNEQFF. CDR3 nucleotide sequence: TGTGCCATCCAGATGGACAATGAGCAGTTCTTC.